Following are 8 T cell receptor beta chains from one sample sequenced in a study of blood T cell repertoires in COVID-19. The repertoire was sequenced with immunoSEQ multiplex PCR; TCRdb's copy has only in-frame clones and lacks some. The top ten hold around 15% of the sample, which has about 83,000 clones, approximately 80% seen once. The sequenced sample consisted of peripheral blood. These receptor sequences come from a woman over 75 with acute or convalescent COVID-19.

The chain links TRBV3-1 (or the pseudogene TRBV3-2) to TRBJ1-2; TRBD1 might be the D (6 bases). V shed 3 bases and J shed 9 bases, with 11 bases lying between them. CDR3 length equals 12 residues. From germline, CDR1 is LGHDT and CDR2 YNNKEL (reference sequence). Here the CDR3 DNA reads TGTGCCAGCAGCCACAGACAGGAAAGCTACACCTTC. It encodes CASSHRQESYTF.

The chain's CDR3 is CASSLRQGPGTRELFF. The CDR3 DNA follows: TGTGCCAGTAGTCTCAGACAGGGACCAGGGACGAGGGAGCTGTTTTTT. The chain recombines TRBV19 with TRBJ2-2, with 7 nucleotides matching TRBD1. Trimming cost V 5 bases and J 9 bases; bases outside gene matches: 15. CDR1 LNHDA and CDR2 SQIVND come from the germline V gene (reference sequence). The CDR3 consists of 16 residues.

This chain's CDR3 is CASSPGTGDSPLHF. In DNA form, the CDR3 reads TGTGCCAGCAGCCCTGGGACAGGGGACTCACCCCTCCACTTT. The chain joins TRBV7-2 to TRBJ1-6, with 10 bases identical to TRBD1. Per germline, CDR1 SGHTA and CDR2 FQGNSA. CDR3 length equals 14 residues. V dropped 5 bases and J dropped 10; count of bases not matched to a gene: 5. The full variable domain, rest sourced from reference TRBV7-2 and TRBJ1-6, is GAGVSQSPSNKVTEKGKDVELRCDPISGHTALYWYRQSLGQGLEFLIYFQGNSAPDKSGLPSDRFSAERTGGSVSTLTIQRTQQEDSAVYLCASSPGTGDSPLHFGNGTRLTVT.

Concerning this clone itself: The sample contains more than one DNA sequence encoding this CDR3. This chain joins TRBV18 and TRBJ1-5; 11 bases are a match to TRBD1. The J segment lost 4 bases and the V segment lost 3 bases, leaving 2 bases of the junction unmatched. Per the germline V gene, CDR1 is KGHSH and CDR2 is LQKENI. The CDR3 has 15 residues. The CDR3 reads CASSPGTGGNQPQHF. The CDR3 bases are TGTGCCAGCTCACCCGGGACAGGGGGGAATCAGCCCCAGCATTTT.

The chain combines TRBV28 with TRBJ2-7; 7 bases match TRBD1. Germline CDR1 is MDHEN and CDR2 is SYDVKM. Losses at the gene ends were 2 bases for V and 2 bases for J; bases not matched to a gene: 0. The length of the CDR3 is 13 residues. The CDR3 sequence: CASSLGTAYEQYF. The DNA for the CDR3 is TGTGCCAGCAGTTTAGGGACAGCCTACGAGCAGTACTTC.

This clone was seen a handful of times. V usage is TRBV12-5 and J usage is TRBJ1-2; 8 nucleotides match TRBD1. The CDR3 contains 14 residues. The J segment lost 4 bases and the V segment lost 6 bases, leaving 7 bases of the junction unmatched. CDR1 LGHNT and CDR2 FRNRAP come from the germline V gene. CDR3 region: CASGTQGGGYGYTF. The CDR3 DNA reads TGTGCTAGTGGCACACAGGGGGGTGGCTATGGCTACACCTTC. Using reference TRBV12-5 and TRBJ1-2 for the parts outside the CDR3, the full variable domain is DARVTQTPRHKVTEMGQEVTMRCQPILGHNTVFWYRQTMMQGLELLAYFRNRAPLDDSGMPKDRFSAEMPDATLATLKIQPSEPRDSAVYFCASGTQGGGYGYTFGSGTRLTVV.

The V gene is TRBV4-1, the J gene TRBJ2-7, with 10 positions matching TRBD1. The CDR3 runs to 15 residues. CDR1 is MGHRA and CDR2 is YSYEKL in the germline V gene. The V and J ends lost 2 bases and 3 bases, in that order; junction bases with no gene match: 4. In DNA, the CDR3 is TGCGCCAGCAGCCAATACGGGACAGGGGACTACGAGCAGTACTTC. Translation gives CASSQYGTGDYEQYF.

The chain is built from TRBV6-2 or TRBV6-3 and TRBJ2-1; 13 bases match TRBD2. Per the germline V gene, CDR1 is MNHEY and CDR2 is SVGEGT. V lost 2 bases and J lost 10; bases outside the gene matches: 5. This CDR3 contains 15 residues. CDR3 sequence (DNA): TGTGCCAGCAGTTACCCGGGACTAGCGGGGTACGAGCAGTTCTTC. This encodes CASSYPGLAGYEQFF.